A single sample gave rise to the 27 T cell receptor beta chains below, sequenced in a study of blood T cell repertoires in COVID-19. Profiling relied on immunoSEQ multiplex PCR, and the TCRdb table lists in-frame clones only, not all of them. The top ten hold 5.5% to 6.5% of the sample, which has about 20,000 clones, roughly nine tenths seen once. Material for sequencing was peripheral blood. These receptors all come from a human donor in a cohort sampled during active COVID-19.

The chain combines TRBV6-5 with TRBJ1-4, with 7 nucleotides matching TRBD1. The CDR3 length is 15 residues. The germline V gene encodes CDR1 MNHEY and CDR2 SVGAGI. V trimming: 0 bases; J trimming: 9 bases; junction bases outside the gene matches: 7. The CDR3 nucleotides are TGTGCCAGCAGTTACTCCCGACAGGGTCGGCAAAAACTGTTTTTT. Encoded protein: CASSYSRQGRQKLFF.

This chain joins TRBV19 and TRBJ1-1, with 8 bases identical to TRBD1. The CDR3 consists of 15 residues. The trim removed 5 bases at V and 1 base at J, leaving 6 bases unmatched. Germline CDR1 is LNHDA and CDR2 is SQIVND (reference sequence). CDR3 region: CASSRMDRENTEAFF. CDR3 nucleotide sequence: TGTGCCAGTAGTCGGATGGACAGGGAGAACACTGAAGCTTTCTTT.

This clone was seen a single time. The chain has TRBV28 and TRBJ1-1; weak D call: TRBD1 (5 bases). In germline, CDR1 is MDHEN, CDR2 SYDVKM. The V end lost 5 bases, the J end lost 0 bases, and 7 bases lay between the germline ends. The CDR3 has 13 residues. CDR3 sequence: CASSRTLNTEAFF. The CDR3 DNA follows: TGTGCCAGCAGTAGGACACTGAACACTGAAGCTTTCTTT.

The chain is built from TRBV7-2 and TRBJ1-1; the D is unclear. Germline lookup yields CDR1 SGHTA and CDR2 FQGNSA. CDR3 length: 16 residues. Deletions cut 9 bases from V and 1 base from J, with 21 bases between. CDR3 sequence (DNA): TGTGCCAGTCTTCCTCTAACCGGGAGTACGAACACTGAAGCTTTCTTT. This gives the protein CASLPLTGSTNTEAFF.

The genes are TRBV4-2 and TRBJ2-3; 8 bases fit TRBD2. This CDR3 is built from 14 residues. Trimming took 0 bases from V and 8 from J; bases not matched to a gene: 4. From germline, CDR1 is LGHNA and CDR2 YNFKEQ. CDR3 in DNA: TGTGCCAGCAGCCAAGAACTTCTAGCGGGTACGCAGTATTTT. The encoded protein is CASSQELLAGTQYF.

This clone was recorded only once. The V call is TRBV2, the J call TRBJ2-7; tentative D call: TRBD1 (6 bases). The CDR3 extends over 13 amino acids. In germline, CDR1 is SNHLY, CDR2 FYNNEI. V was shortened by 7 bases and J by 2 bases, with 12 bases between the two germline ends. The CDR3, as DNA: TGTGCCAGCACCCGGGACACCGCCTACGAGCAGTACTTC. Its protein is CASTRDTAYEQYF.

The J gene is TRBJ2-1, the V gene TRBV30, with TRBD2 identical over 7 bases. The CDR3 runs to 15 residues. CDR1 and CDR2 (germline): GTSNPN, SVGIG (reference sequence). The J segment lost 6 bases and the V segment lost 0 bases, leaving 8 bases of the junction unmatched. CDR3 amino acids: CAWSVRAGEGNEQFF. The CDR3 DNA sequence: TGTGCCTGGAGTGTTCGCGCGGGAGAGGGCAATGAGCAGTTCTTC.

This sequence joins TRBV24-1 and TRBJ2-3; the D gene is possibly TRBD2 (6 bases). The V gene lost 4 bases and the J gene lost 9 bases, with 16 bases spanning the gap. The CDR3 length is 14 residues. Germline V gene sequence: CDR1 KGHDR, CDR2 SFDVKD. The CDR3 protein is CATSDLRIGRTQYF. Written as DNA, the CDR3 is TGTGCCACCAGTGACCTCCGGATCGGGAGAACGCAGTATTTT.

V is TRBV27 and J is TRBJ2-1, with 9 bases that match TRBD2. The germline V gene encodes CDR1 MNHEY and CDR2 SMNVEV (reference sequence). The length of the CDR3 is 16 residues. V shed 6 bases, J shed 2 bases, and the junction held 8 bases outside the gene matches. This CDR3 reads CASRGRLAVPYNEQFF. The CDR3 DNA reads as TGTGCCAGCAGGGGACGACTAGCGGTTCCCTACAATGAGCAGTTCTTC.

The chain uses TRBV7-6 and TRBJ2-6; TRBD1 matches 9 bases. The CDR3 length is 17 residues. V was pared by 1 base and J by 2 bases, with 3 bases of the junction left unmatched. Germline loops: CDR1 SGHVS, CDR2 FNYEAQ. CDR3 sequence reads: CASSLDRGPTGANVLTF. CDR3 bases: TGTGCCAGCAGCTTAGACAGGGGGCCTACTGGGGCCAACGTCCTGACTTTC.

This clone appeared once. CDR3 region: CASSLAGLGNTIYF. CDR3 in DNA: TGTGCCAGCAGCTTAGCAGGGCTCGGAAACACCATATATTTT. This rearrangement joins TRBV11-2 to TRBJ1-3; D is perhaps TRBD1 (5 bases). Looked up from germline, CDR1 is SGHAT and CDR2 is FQNNGV. The V and J ends lost 1 base and 4 bases respectively, with 8 bases between them. The CDR3 consists of 14 residues.

The CDR3 protein is CASSLQGVEQYF. CDR3 DNA: TGTGCCAGCAGCTTACAGGGGGTCGAGCAGTACTTC. The rearrangement uses TRBV5-6 and TRBJ2-7; TRBD1 aligns across 8 bases. The CDR3 is made up of 12 amino acids. The junction had 1 base not matched to a gene; V was cut back by 2 bases and J by 6 bases. Germline V gives CDR1 SGHDT, CDR2 YYEEEE.

This chain links TRBV28 with TRBJ2-7; 9 bases are shared with TRBD1. This CDR3 contains 15 residues. With 3 bases clipped from V and 0 bases from J, the junction kept 3 bases outside the gene matches. The germline V gene has CDR1 MDHEN and CDR2 SYDVKM. The CDR3 DNA sequence: TGTGCCAGCAGTTTGACAGGGGGTTTCTCCTACGAGCAGTACTTC. This codes for CASSLTGGFSYEQYF.

The chain carries TRBV4-1 and TRBJ2-1, with TRBD2 matching over 7 bases. The CDR3 totals 15 residues. The germline gives CDR1 MGHRA, CDR2 YSYEKL. J was trimmed by 9 bases and V by 0 bases; bases with no gene match: 8. CDR3 protein: CASSQEWGGVGEQFF. The DNA of the CDR3 is TGCGCCAGCAGCCAAGAATGGGGGGGAGTAGGTGAGCAGTTCTTC.

The rearrangement links TRBV28 to TRBJ1-2; D uncertain. V was trimmed by 5 bases and J by 8 bases, leaving 9 bases between them. CDR1 and CDR2 (germline): MDHEN, SYDVKM. The CDR3 consists of 11 residues. CDR3: CASSDHRGYTF. The CDR3 bases are TGTGCCAGCAGTGATCATCGGGGCTACACCTTC.

This clone rates as medium-sized. The V and J genes are TRBV13 and TRBJ2-1; 8 positions match TRBD2. The CDR3 is 16 residues long. Germline CDR1 is PRHDT and CDR2 is FYEKMQ (reference sequence). Trimming cost V 1 base and J 3 bases; bases outside gene matches: 5. The CDR3 nucleotides are TGTGCCAGCAGCTTAGACGCTAGCGGGTTCTACAATGAGCAGTTCTTC. Its translation: CASSLDASGFYNEQFF.

The chain recombines TRBV3-1 (or the pseudogene TRBV3-2) with TRBJ1-5; 12 bases match TRBD1. The CDR3 is made up of 17 amino acids. J was trimmed by 6 bases and V by 0 bases; bases with no gene match: 6. Per the germline V gene, CDR1 is LGHDT and CDR2 is YNNKEL (reference sequence). CDR3 DNA: TGTGCCAGCAGCCAAGACACGGGACAGGGGGCCAGTCAGCCCCAGCATTTT. It translates to CASSQDTGQGASQPQHF.

The genes are TRBV7-9 and TRBJ2-7; D gene uncertain. The V and J ends lost 1 base and 3 bases respectively, with 10 bases between them. From germline, CDR1 is SEHNR and CDR2 FQNEAQ (reference sequence). The length of the CDR3 is 14 residues. CDR3 sequence reads: CASSLGQNNYEQYF. CDR3 nucleotide sequence: TGTGCCAGCAGCTTAGGGCAGAACAACTACGAGCAGTACTTC. Together with reference TRBV7-9 and TRBJ2-7, the CDR3 gives the full variable domain: DTGVSQNPRHKITKRGQNVTFRCDPISEHNRLYWYRQTLGQGPEFLTYFQNEAQLEKSRLLSDRFSAERPKGSFSTLEIQRTEQGDSAMYLCASSLGQNNYEQYFGPGTRLTVT.

The chain recombines TRBV6-1 with TRBJ1-2; tentative D call: TRBD1 (5 bases). The CDR3 spans 16 residues. The germline V gene encodes CDR1 MNHNS and CDR2 SASEGT. Trimming removed 0 bases at V and 1 base at J, with 12 bases between. DNA for the CDR3: TGTGCCAGCAGTGAAGCTTATCCGACAGTTAACTATGGCTACACCTTC. Translated: CASSEAYPTVNYGYTF.

The chain carries TRBV25-1 and TRBJ2-1, with D possibly TRBD1 on 6 matching bases. Trimming cost V 8 bases and J 8 bases, with 19 bases left between them. In germline, CDR1 is MGHDK, CDR2 SYGVNS. This CDR3 spans 14 amino acids. CDR3 region: CASGSGQLVDEQFF. In DNA, the CDR3 is TGTGCCAGCGGATCAGGACAGCTAGTTGATGAGCAGTTCTTC. Full variable domain (outside the CDR3, taken from reference TRBV25-1 and TRBJ2-1): EADIYQTPRYLVIGTGKKITLECSQTMGHDKMYWYQQDPGMELHLIHYSYGVNSTEKGDLSSESTVSRIRTEHFPLTLESARPSHTSQYLCASGSGQLVDEQFFGPGTRLTVL.

The CDR3 DNA sequence: TGTGCCAAGGGAACAGGGGGCAGCAATCAGCCCCAGCATTTT. This sequence encodes CAKGTGGSNQPQHF. The chain recombines TRBV18 with TRBJ1-5; 9 bases align to TRBD1. J was trimmed by 1 base and V by 10 bases; bases with no gene match: 5. The CDR3 runs 14 residues. Germline CDR1 is KGHSH and CDR2 is LQKENI.

In regard to this clone: At one end the junction does not follow the germline gene, possibly because of a read error. The chain combines TRBV11-2 with TRBJ2-5, with D perhaps matching TRBD2 (5 bases). The CDR3 extends over 15 amino acids. Germline loops: CDR1 SGHAT, CDR2 FQNNGV. The CDR3 is CASSLEETSQGTQYF. CDR3 DNA sequence: TGTGCCAGCAGCTTAGAGGAAACTAGTCAAGGGACCCAGTACTTC.

As regards this clone: The same CDR3 is also encoded by other DNA sequences in this sample. The chain employs TRBV6-5 and TRBJ1-1; D remains ambiguous. The V gene's germline CDR1 is MNHEY and CDR2 SVGAGI. The CDR3 totals 13 residues. Between the trimmed V and J ends, which lost 6 bases and 2 bases, there was a span of 10 bases. The chain's CDR3 is CASSLGGNTEAFF. DNA for the CDR3: TGTGCCAGCAGCCTGGGAGGTAACACTGAAGCTTTCTTT.

A few counts support this clone. This chain connects TRBV5-4 to TRBJ2-7; D gene ambiguous. This CDR3 region has 15 residues. Per germline, CDR1 SGHNT and CDR2 YYREEE (reference sequence). Trimming cost V 0 bases and J 6 bases, with 16 bases left between them. CDR3 bases: TGTGCCAGCAGCTTGGGCCCCCAGGTCCACACCGAGCAGTACTTC. Protein sequence: CASSLGPQVHTEQYF.

The chain is built from TRBV6-5 and TRBJ1-2; D uncertain. Germline V gene sequence: CDR1 MNHEY, CDR2 SVGAGI. V lost 8 bases to trimming and J lost 4 bases, with 8 bases between them. The CDR3 has 11 residues. The CDR3 DNA reads TGTGCCAGCGTTCAGTCCTATGGCTACACCTTC. Translation: CASVQSYGYTF.

The chain couples TRBV24-1 to TRBJ1-2; D gene ambiguous. Germline V CDR1 and CDR2: KGHDR, SFDVKD. Between the trimmed V and J ends, which lost 4 bases and 8 bases, there was a span of 13 bases. This CDR3 is 13 amino acids long. CDR3 sequence: CATSETKTGGYTF. CDR3 sequence (DNA): TGTGCCACCAGTGAGACCAAGACCGGGGGCTACACCTTC.

The rearrangement joins TRBV13 to TRBJ2-4; D may be TRBD1 (5 bases). V gave up 0 bases and J gave up 4 bases, with 7 bases separating them. Germline V gives CDR1 PRHDT, CDR2 FYEKMQ (reference sequence). The CDR3 has 14 amino acids. The CDR3 DNA is TGTGCCAGCAGCTTAGGAGGGGAAAAAAACATTCAGTACTTC. Its protein product is CASSLGGEKNIQYF.